This T cell receptor beta chain is drawn from a study of cytomegalovirus exposure and HLA in healthy donors. Produced via immunoSEQ multiplex PCR; TCRdb's table is partial and in-frame only. The table includes 150,000 or so clones, around 90% detected once. Germline lookup yields CDR1 SGHRS and CDR2 YFSETQ. After removal of 4 bases from V and 5 bases from J, the junction contained 5 bases not matched to a gene. The CDR3 has 14 amino acids. The TCR comes from a woman between 18 and 30 years old in good health and CMV-seropositive. Material for sequencing was PBMCs. The chain has TRBV5-1 and TRBJ1-4; 7 positions agree with TRBD1. The CDR3 spells CASSTGTENEKLFF. The CDR3 DNA is TGCGCCAGCAGCACAGGGACAGAAAATGAAAAACTGTTTTTT.